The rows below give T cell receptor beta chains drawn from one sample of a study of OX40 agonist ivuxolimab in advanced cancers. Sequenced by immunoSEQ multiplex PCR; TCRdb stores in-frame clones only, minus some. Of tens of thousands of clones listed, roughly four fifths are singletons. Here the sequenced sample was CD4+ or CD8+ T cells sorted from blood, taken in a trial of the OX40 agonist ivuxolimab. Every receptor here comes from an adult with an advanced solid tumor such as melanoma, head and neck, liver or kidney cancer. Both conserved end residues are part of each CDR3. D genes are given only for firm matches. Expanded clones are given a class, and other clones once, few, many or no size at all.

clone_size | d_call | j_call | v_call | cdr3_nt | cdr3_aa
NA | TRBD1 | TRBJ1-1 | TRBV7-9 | TGTGCCAGCAGCTGGGGGGACAGGCCGAACACTGAAGCTTTCTTT | CASSWGDRPNTEAFF
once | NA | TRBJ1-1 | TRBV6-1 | TGTGCCAGCAGTGAAGGTCCGGTGAACACTGAAGCTTTCTTT | CASSEGPVNTEAFF
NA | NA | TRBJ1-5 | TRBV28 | TGTGCCAGCAGTTTTGAACAGGGCCAGCTGTACCAGCCCCAGCATTTT | CASSFEQGQLYQPQHF
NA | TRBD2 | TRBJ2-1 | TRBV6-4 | TGTGCCAGCAGTGAGGCCCGGGGAGCGGGGGGGCCCAGCTCCTACAATGAGCAGTTCTTC | CASSEARGAGGPSSYNEQFF
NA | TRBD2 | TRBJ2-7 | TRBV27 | TGTGCCAGCAGTTTATTTAGTCTAGCGGGCGCCTACGAGCAGTACTTC | CASSLFSLAGAYEQYF
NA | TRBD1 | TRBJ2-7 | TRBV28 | TGTGCCAGCCGACCCCCAGGGGGCCACGAGCAGTACTTC | CASRPPGGHEQYF
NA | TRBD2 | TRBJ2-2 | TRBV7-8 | TGTGCCAGCAGCCAGTTGCCGGGAGGGAACACCGGGGAGCTGTTTTTT | CASSQLPGGNTGELFF
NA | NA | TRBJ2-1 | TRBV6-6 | TGTGCCAGCGGCTCAGGATCTCGCTCCTACAATGAGCAGTTCTTC | CASGSGSRSYNEQFF
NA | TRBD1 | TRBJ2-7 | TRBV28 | TGTGCCAGCAGTTTCACTTTGGGACAGGGTGGCTTTGAGCAGTACTTC | CASSFTLGQGGFEQYF
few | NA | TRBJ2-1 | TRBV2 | TGTGGGGGGGCCCTTTACAATGAGCAGTTCTTC | CGGALYNEQFF
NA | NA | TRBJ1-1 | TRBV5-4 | TGTGCCAGCAGCTCGGGGGGCGAGGGCACTGAAGCTTTCTTT | CASSSGGEGTEAFF
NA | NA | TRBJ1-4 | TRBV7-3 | TGTGCCAGCAGCGGCCGGGACAAGGATGAAAAACTGTTTTTT | CASSGRDKDEKLFF
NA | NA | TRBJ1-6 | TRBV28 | TGTGCCAGCAGCCTTTCCTACGGGTTGGGGTCCTATAATTCACCCCTCCACTTT | CASSLSYGLGSYNSPLHF
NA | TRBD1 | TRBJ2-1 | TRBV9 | TGTGCCAGCAGCGCAGAGGGGGCCAGGTGGAATGAGCAGTTCTTC | CASSAEGARWNEQFF
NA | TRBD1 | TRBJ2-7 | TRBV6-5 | TGTGCCAGCAGCAGGGACAGGGGCTACGAGCAGTACTTC | CASSRDRGYEQYF
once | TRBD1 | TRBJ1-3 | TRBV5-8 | TGTGCCAGCAGCTTGGGACCCAGGGGGCAAAGCTCTGGAAACACCATATATTTT | CASSLGPRGQSSGNTIYF
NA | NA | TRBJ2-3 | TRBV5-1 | TGCGCCAGCAGCTTGGCGGCTAGCGCTGGCACAGATACGCAGTATTTT | CASSLAASAGTDTQYF
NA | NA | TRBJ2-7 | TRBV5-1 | TGCGCCAGCAGGCACCAGGACAAGAGCTCCTACGAGCAGTACTTC | CASRHQDKSSYEQYF
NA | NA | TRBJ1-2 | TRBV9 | TGTGCCAGCAGCGTAGATCAGGGAAACTATGGCTACACCTTC | CASSVDQGNYGYTF
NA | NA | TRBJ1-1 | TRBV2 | TGTGCCAGCACTACTGGAGGGGGATTCACTGAAGCTTTCTTT | CASTTGGGFTEAFF
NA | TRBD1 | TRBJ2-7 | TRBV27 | TGTGCCAGCAGCTTCCGACAGGGCTCTAACGAGCAGTACTTC | CASSFRQGSNEQYF
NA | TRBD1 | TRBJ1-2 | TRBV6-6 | TGTGCCAGCAGGCGGGGGAGGACAGGGGGCAATGGCTACACCTTC | CASRRGRTGGNGYTF
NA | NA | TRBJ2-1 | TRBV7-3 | TGTGCCAGCAGCTTAGCGGCCGCATCCGGATACAATGAGCAGTTCTTC | CASSLAAASGYNEQFF
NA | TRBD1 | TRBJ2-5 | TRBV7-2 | TGTGCCAGCAGCCTCGGACAGGGCGAGACCCAGTACTTC | CASSLGQGETQYF
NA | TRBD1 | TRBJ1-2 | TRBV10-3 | TGTGCCATCAGTCCACAGGGGGACTATGGCTACACCTTC | CAISPQGDYGYTF
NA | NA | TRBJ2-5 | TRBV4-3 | TGCGCCAGCAGCCAAGAGGGGGAGACCCAGTACTTC | CASSQEGETQYF
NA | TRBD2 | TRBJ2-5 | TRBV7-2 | TGTGCCAGCAGCTCCGGACTAGCGGGGGGCCGGGAGACCCAGTACTTC | CASSSGLAGGRETQYF
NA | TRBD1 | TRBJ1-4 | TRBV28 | TGTGCCAGCAACGACTTTAAGGGACAGGGAAAGGAAAAACTGTTTTTT | CASNDFKGQGKEKLFF
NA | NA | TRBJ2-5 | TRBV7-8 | TGTGCCAGCAGCCAAAGGGAGAATGCGATGACCCAGTACTTC | CASSQRENAMTQYF
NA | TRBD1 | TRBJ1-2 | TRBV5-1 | TGCGCCACCGGGACAGAGTATGGCTACACCTTC | CATGTEYGYTF
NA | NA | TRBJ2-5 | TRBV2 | TGTGCCAGCAGCCGGAGGTCCCGGGGAGAGACCCAGTACTTC | CASSRRSRGETQYF
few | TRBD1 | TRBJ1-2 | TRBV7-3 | TGTGCCAGCAGCCCAGAACCAGGGGGCGGGTATGGCTACACCTTC | CASSPEPGGGYGYTF
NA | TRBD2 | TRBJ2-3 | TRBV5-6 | TGTGCCAGCAGCTTGGCCGCGGGAGCTTTGGGCACAGATACGCAGTATTTT | CASSLAAGALGTDTQYF
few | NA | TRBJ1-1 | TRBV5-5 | TGTGCCAGCAGCTTGGTCCATGGGGCGGTAGAAGCTTTCTTT | CASSLVHGAVEAFF
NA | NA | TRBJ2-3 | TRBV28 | TGTGCCTGCCTCGGGGGAGCGGATACGCAGTATTTT | CACLGGADTQYF
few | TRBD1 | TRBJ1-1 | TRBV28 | TGTGCCAGCCGAATGCCGCCAGGGGGCAGGGTCACTGAAGCTTTCTTT | CASRMPPGGRVTEAFF
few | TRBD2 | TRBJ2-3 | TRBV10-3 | TGTGCCATCAGGGGGACTAGAGAGTTCGGAGATACGCAGTATTTT | CAIRGTREFGDTQYF
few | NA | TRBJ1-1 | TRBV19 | TGTGCCAGTAGTACTAACTGGGGAACGGGGGCTGAAGCTTTCTTT | CASSTNWGTGAEAFF
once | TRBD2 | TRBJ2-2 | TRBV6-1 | TGTGCCAGCAGGGAAATGGCGGGGGGAGCCGGGGAGCTGTTTTTT | CASREMAGGAGELFF
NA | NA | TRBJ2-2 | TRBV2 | TGTGCCAGCAGGCCCGACAAGTCCGACACCGGGGAGCTGTTTTTT | CASRPDKSDTGELFF
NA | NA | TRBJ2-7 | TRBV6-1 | TGTGCCAGCAGCCCAATGGGACCCGAGCAGTACTTC | CASSPMGPEQYF
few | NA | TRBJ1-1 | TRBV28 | TGTGCCAGCAGTTTATCTTCTGCGGGCCGTGAAGCTTTCTTT | CASSLSSAGREAFF
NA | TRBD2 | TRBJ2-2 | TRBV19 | TGTGCCAGTAGTATGGACGACTTGAGACTAGCGGGAGATCCCGGGGAGCTGTTTTTT | CASSMDDLRLAGDPGELFF
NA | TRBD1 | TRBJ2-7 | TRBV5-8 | TGTGCCAGCAGCTTGGCCGGGACAGGTAATGGCGAGCAGTACTTC | CASSLAGTGNGEQYF